This T cell receptor beta chain is from a study of shared clonotypes between healthy human individuals. The germline V gene encodes CDR1 SGHAT and CDR2 FQNNGV. V dropped 3 bases and J dropped 5; count of bases not matched to a gene: 6. The length of the CDR3 is 14 residues. Unsorted samples used some 90 million PBMCs for genomic DNA. Deep-level running was used for the assay. Scientists sequenced DNA from unsorted PBMC on ten immunoSEQ deep assay plates. Profiling relied on immunoSEQ multiplex PCR, and the TCRdb table lists in-frame clones only, not all of them. The sample shows some 490,000 clones, almost 80% of them seen only once. This clone turned up a few times.

The chain joins TRBV11-2 to TRBJ1-2; 7 bases are a match to TRBD1. This receptor was obtained from a woman aged 40 to 50 in good health. Some clones in this sample may be carry-over from other donors' samples. Sequenced material: PBMCs. The CDR3 nucleotides are TGTGCCAGCAGCTTGAGGGGGCACGGGTATGGCTACACCTTC. This codes for CASSLRGHGYGYTF.